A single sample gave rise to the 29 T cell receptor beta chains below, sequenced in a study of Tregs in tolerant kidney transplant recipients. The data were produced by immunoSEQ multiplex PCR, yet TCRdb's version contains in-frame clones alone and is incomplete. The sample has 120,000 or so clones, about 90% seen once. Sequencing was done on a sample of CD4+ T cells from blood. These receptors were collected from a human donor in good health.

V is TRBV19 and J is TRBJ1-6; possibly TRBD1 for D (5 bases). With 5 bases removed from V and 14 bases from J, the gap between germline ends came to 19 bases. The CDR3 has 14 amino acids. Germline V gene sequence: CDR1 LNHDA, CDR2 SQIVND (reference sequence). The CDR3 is CASSGSGRIRTLHF. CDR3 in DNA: TGTGCCAGTAGTGGGTCAGGGAGGATAAGGACCCTCCACTTT.

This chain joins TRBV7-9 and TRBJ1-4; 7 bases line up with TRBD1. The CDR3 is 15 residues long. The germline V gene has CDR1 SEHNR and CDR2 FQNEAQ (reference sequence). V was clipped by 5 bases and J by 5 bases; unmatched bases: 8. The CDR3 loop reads CASSHPGTANEKLFF. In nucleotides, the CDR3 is TGTGCCAGCAGCCACCCCGGGACAGCGAATGAAAAACTGTTTTTT.

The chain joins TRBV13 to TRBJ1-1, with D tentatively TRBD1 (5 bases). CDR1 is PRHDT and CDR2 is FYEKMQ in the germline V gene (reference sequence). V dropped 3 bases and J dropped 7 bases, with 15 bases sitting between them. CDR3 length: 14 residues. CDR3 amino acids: CASSLSRGRIEAFF. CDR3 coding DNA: TGTGCCAGCAGCTTGAGCCGGGGCAGGATTGAAGCTTTCTTT.

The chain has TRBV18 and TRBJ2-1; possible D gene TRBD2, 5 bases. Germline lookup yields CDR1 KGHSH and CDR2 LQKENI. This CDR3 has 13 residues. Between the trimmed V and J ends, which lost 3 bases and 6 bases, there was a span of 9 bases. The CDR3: CASSPSASNEQFF. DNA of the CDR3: TGTGCCAGCTCACCTAGCGCAAGCAATGAGCAGTTCTTC.

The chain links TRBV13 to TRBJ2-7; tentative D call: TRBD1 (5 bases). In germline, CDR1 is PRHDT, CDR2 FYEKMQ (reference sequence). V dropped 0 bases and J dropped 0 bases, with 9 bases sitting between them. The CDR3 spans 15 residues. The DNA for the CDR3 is TGTGCCAGCAGCTTAGGGACAGTAAGCTCCTACGAGCAGTACTTC. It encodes CASSLGTVSSYEQYF.

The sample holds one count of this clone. CDR3 DNA: TGTGCCAGCAGCTTGTTTCCAGCGGGAGGTTCCTACCAAGAGACCCAGTACTTC. Its protein product is CASSLFPAGGSYQETQYF. This chain uses TRBV5-4 with TRBJ2-5, with 9 bases aligning to TRBD2. Per germline, CDR1 SGHNT and CDR2 YYREEE (reference sequence). Unmatched junction bases numbered 10, after V lost 1 base and J lost 0 bases. The CDR3 contains 18 residues.

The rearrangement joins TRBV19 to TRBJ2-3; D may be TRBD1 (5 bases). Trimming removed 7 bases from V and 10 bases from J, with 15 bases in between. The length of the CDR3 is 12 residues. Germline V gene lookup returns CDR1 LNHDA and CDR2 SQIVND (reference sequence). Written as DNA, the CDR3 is TGTGCCAGTACCCACTGGGGCGGTTCGCAGTATTTT. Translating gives CASTHWGGSQYF.

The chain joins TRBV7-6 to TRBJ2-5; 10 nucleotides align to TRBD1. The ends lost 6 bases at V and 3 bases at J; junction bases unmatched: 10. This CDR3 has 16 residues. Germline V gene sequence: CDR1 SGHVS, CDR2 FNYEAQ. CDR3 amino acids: CASSRRGQGQEETQYF. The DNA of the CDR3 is TGTGCCAGCAGTAGGAGGGGACAGGGGCAGGAAGAGACCCAGTACTTC.

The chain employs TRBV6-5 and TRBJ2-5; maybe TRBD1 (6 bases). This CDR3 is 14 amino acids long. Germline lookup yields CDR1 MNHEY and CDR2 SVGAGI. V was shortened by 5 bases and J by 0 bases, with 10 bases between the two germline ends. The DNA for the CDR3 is TGTGCCAGCAGTGCCGGACAGTACCAAGAGACCCAGTACTTC. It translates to CASSAGQYQETQYF.

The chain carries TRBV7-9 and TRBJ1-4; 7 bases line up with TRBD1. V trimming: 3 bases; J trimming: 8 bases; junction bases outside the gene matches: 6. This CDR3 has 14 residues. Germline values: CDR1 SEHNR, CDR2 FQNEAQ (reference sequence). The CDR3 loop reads CASSFVQGREKLFF. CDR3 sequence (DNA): TGTGCCAGCAGCTTCGTACAGGGGAGAGAAAAACTGTTTTTT.

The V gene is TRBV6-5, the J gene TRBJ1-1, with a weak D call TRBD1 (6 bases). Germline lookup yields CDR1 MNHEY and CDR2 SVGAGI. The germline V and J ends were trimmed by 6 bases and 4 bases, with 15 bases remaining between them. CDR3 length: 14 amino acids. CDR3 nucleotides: TGTGCCAGCAGGTTACAGGGATCCAGCACTGAAGCTTTCTTT. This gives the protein CASRLQGSSTEAFF.

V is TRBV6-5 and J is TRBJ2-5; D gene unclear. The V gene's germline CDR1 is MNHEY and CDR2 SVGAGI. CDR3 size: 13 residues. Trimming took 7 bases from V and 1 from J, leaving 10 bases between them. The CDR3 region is CASNPLTQETQYF. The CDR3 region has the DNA TGTGCCAGCAACCCATTGACCCAAGAGACCCAGTACTTC.

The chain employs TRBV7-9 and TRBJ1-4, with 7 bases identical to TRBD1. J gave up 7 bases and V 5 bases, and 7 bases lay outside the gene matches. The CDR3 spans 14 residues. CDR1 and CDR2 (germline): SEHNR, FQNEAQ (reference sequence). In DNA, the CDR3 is TGTGCCAGCAGCCGGGGGCAGGGGGGTGAAAAACTGTTTTTT. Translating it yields CASSRGQGGEKLFF. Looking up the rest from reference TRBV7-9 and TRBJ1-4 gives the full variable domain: DTGVSQNPRHKITKRGQNVTFRCDPISEHNRLYWYRQTLGQGPEFLTYFQNEAQLEKSRLLSDRFSAERPKGSFSTLEIQRTEQGDSAMYLCASSRGQGGEKLFFGSGTQLSVL.

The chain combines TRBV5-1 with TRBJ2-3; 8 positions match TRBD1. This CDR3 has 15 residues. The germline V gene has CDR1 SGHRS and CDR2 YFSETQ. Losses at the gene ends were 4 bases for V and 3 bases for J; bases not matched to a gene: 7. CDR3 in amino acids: CASSTQGARTDTQYF. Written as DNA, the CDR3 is TGCGCCAGCAGCACCCAGGGGGCGCGGACAGATACGCAGTATTTT.

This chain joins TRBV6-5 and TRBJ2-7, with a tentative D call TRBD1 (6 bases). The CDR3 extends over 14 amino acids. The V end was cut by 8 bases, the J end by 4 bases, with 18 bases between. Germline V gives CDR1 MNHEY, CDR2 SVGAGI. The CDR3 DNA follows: TGTGCCAGCCAAGCCCAGGGGATGGATTACGAGCAGTACTTC. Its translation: CASQAQGMDYEQYF.

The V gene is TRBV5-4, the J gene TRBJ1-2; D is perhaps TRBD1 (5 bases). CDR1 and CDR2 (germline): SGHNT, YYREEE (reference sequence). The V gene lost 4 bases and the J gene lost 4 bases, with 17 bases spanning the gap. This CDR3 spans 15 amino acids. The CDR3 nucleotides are TGTGCCAGCAGCGGGAAGTACATGGGGACCTATGGCTACACCTTC. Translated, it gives CASSGKYMGTYGYTF. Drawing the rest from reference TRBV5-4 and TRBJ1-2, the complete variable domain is ETGVTQSPTHLIKTRGQQVTLRCSSQSGHNTVSWYQQALGQGPQFIFQYYREEENGRGNFPPRFSGLQFPNYSSELNVNALELDDSALYLCASSGKYMGTYGYTFGSGTRLTVV.

CDR3 loop: CASSYAPGQGYEKLFF. The CDR3 region has the DNA TGTGCCAGCAGCTATGCACCGGGACAGGGGTATGAAAAACTGTTTTTT. The chain employs TRBV6-6 and TRBJ1-4; 10 bases match TRBD1. The CDR3 loop spans 16 amino acids. The germline gives CDR1 MNHNY, CDR2 SVGAGI (reference sequence). J gave up 6 bases and V 6 bases, and 10 bases lay outside the gene matches.

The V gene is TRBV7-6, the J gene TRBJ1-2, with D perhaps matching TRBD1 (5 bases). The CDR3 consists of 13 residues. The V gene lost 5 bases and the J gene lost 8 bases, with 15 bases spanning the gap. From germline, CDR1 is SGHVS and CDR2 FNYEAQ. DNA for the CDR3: TGTGCCAGCAGCCTCGGGACCCATAGGGGCTACACCTTC. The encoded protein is CASSLGTHRGYTF. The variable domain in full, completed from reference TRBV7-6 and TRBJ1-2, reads GAGVSQSPRYKVTKRGQDVALRCDPISGHVSLYWYRQALGQGPEFLTYFNYEAQQDKSGLPNDRFSAERPEGSISTLTIQRTEQRDSAMYRCASSLGTHRGYTFGSGTRLTVV.

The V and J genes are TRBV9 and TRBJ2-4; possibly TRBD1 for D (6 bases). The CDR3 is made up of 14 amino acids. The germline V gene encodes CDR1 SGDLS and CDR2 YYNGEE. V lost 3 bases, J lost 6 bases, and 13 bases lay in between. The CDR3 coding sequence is TGTGCCAGCAGCGCTGACAGGAAAGGAAACATTCAGTACTTC. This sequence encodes CASSADRKGNIQYF.

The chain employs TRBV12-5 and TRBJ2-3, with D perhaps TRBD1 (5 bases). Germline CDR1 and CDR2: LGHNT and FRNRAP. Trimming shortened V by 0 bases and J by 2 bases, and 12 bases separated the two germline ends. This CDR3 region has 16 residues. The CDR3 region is CASGLVLGRITDTQYF. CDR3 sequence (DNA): TGTGCTAGTGGTTTGGTACTGGGGCGCATCACAGATACGCAGTATTTT.

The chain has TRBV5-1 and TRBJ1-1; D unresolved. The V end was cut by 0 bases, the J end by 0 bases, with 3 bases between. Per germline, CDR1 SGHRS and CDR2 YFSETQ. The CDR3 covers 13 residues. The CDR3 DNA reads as TGCGCCAGCAGCTTGGGCATGAACACTGAAGCTTTCTTT. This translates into CASSLGMNTEAFF.

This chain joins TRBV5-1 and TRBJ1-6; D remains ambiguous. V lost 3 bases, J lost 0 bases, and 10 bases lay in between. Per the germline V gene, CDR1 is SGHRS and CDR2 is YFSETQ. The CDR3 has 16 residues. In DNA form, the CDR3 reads TGCGCCAGCAGCTCCGACGGGAGCTCCTATAATTCACCCCTCCACTTT. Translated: CASSSDGSSYNSPLHF.

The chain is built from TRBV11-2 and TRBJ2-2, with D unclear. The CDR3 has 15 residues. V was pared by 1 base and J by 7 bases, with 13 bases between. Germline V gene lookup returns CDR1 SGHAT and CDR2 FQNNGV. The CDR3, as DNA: TGTGCCAGCAGCTTAGGGGTTATAGTTGGCGGGGAGCTGTTTTTT. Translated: CASSLGVIVGGELFF.

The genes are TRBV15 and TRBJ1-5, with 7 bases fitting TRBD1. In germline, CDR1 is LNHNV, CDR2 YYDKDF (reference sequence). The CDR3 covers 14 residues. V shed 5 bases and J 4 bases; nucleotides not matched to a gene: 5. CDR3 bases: TGTGCCACCAGCTTACGGGACAGAAATCAGCCCCAGCATTTT. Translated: CATSLRDRNQPQHF.

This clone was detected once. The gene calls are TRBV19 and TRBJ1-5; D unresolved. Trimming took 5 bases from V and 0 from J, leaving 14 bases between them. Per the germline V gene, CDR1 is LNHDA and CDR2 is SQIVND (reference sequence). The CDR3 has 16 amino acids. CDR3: CASSHGRGYSNQPQHF. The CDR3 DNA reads TGTGCCAGTAGTCACGGTAGAGGGTATAGCAATCAGCCCCAGCATTTT.

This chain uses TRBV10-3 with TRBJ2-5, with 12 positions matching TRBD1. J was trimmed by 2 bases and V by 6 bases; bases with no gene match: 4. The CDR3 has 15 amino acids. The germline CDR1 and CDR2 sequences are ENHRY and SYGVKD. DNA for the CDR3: TGTGCCATCAGGCCGGGACAGGGGGCTCAAGAGACCCAGTACTTC. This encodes CAIRPGQGAQETQYF.

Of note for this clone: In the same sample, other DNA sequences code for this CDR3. CDR3 in DNA: TGTGCCAGCAGCTTAGGCAGGGGAAACACCATATATTTT. It yields the protein CASSLGRGNTIYF. V is TRBV7-3 and J is TRBJ1-3; D is uncertain. The germline V gene encodes CDR1 SGHTA and CDR2 FQGTGA. V lost 2 bases, J lost 4 bases, and 6 bases lay in between. The CDR3 length is 13 residues. Together with reference TRBV7-3 and TRBJ1-3, the CDR3 gives the full variable domain: GAGVSQTPSNKVTEKGKYVELRCDPISGHTALYWYRQSLGQGPEFLIYFQGTGAADDSGLPNDRFFAVRPEGSVSTLKIQRTERGDSAVYLCASSLGRGNTIYFGEGSWLTVV.

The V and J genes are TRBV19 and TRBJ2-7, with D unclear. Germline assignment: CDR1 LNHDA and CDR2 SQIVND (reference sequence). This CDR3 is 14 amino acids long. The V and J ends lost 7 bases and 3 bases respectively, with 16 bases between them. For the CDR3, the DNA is TGTGCCAGTAATCCGAGAGTGGGAAACTACGAGCAGTACTTC. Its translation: CASNPRVGNYEQYF. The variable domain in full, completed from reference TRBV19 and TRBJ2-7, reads DGGITQSPKYLFRKEGQNVTLSCEQNLNHDAMYWYRQDPGQGLRLIYYSQIVNDFQKGDIAEGYSVSREKKESFPLTVTSAQKNPTAFYLCASNPRVGNYEQYFGPGTRLTVT.

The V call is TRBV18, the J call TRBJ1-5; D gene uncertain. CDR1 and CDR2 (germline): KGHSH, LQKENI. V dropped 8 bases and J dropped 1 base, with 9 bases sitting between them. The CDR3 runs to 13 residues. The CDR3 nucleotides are TGTGCCAGCAAAATACAGAGCAATCAGCCCCAGCATTTT. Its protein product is CASKIQSNQPQHF.